These 23 T cell receptor beta chains originate from one sample sequenced in a study of Graves' ophthalmopathy and Graves' hyperthyroidism. Amplification from RNA transcripts yielded the TCR beta CDR3 regions. HTBI primers were employed in first-round RT-PCR, then a second-round multiplex PCR followed. TCRdb reprocessed the multiplex PCR reads via MiXCR and lists one record per CDR3 protein. The data contain approximately 380,000 distinct CDR3 sequences, around a fifth of them singletons. Source material: peripheral blood. These receptors came from a woman under 30 with stable Graves' hyperthyroidism.

This clonotype was picked up many times. The chain is built from TRBV30 and TRBJ2-7, with 7 bases lining up with TRBD2. From germline, CDR1 is GTSNPN and CDR2 SVGIG (reference sequence). Trimming at V came to 6 bases and at J to 5 bases, leaving 16 bases not matched to a gene. The CDR3 loop spans 15 amino acids. The CDR3 region is CACQPLREGAHEQYF. The CDR3 nucleotides are TGTGCCTGTCAACCGCTCAGGGAGGGAGCCCACGAGCAGTACTTC.

This clonotype was recorded many times. This chain joins TRBV9 and TRBJ2-7; 7 bases are a match to TRBD2. Trimming took 3 bases from V and 2 from J; bases not matched to a gene: 8. Germline CDR1 and CDR2: SGDLS and YYNGEE. The CDR3 spans 15 residues. The CDR3 DNA reads as TGTGCCAGCAGCGAGCGACTGGGAGGGGCCTACGAGCAGTACTTC. This gives the protein CASSERLGGAYEQYF.

This clonotype has ten or more counts. The V gene is TRBV9, the J gene TRBJ1-1; D call uncertain. V lost 2 bases and J 0 bases, leaving 11 bases between the germline ends. The CDR3 spans 15 residues. The germline gives CDR1 SGDLS, CDR2 YYNGEE. Here the CDR3 DNA reads TGTGCCAGCAGCGTCTCGGGCAACTTGAACACTGAAGCTTTCTTT. Its protein is CASSVSGNLNTEAFF. The entire variable domain, with the rest obtained from reference TRBV9 and TRBJ1-1, is as follows: DSGVTQTPKHLITATGQRVTLRCSPRSGDLSVYWYQQSLDQGLQFLIQYYNGEERAKGNILERFSAQQFPDLHSELNLSSLELGDSALYFCASSVSGNLNTEAFFGQGTRLTVV.

A word on this clonotype: This likely comes from a read error, as the CDR3 has no conserved phenylalanine or tryptophan at its end. The J gene is TRBJ2-7, the V gene TRBV2; D is possibly TRBD1 or TRBD2 (5 bases each). Germline assignment: CDR1 SNHLY and CDR2 FYNNEI. This CDR3 contains 16 residues. The CDR3 sequence: CATSDSGRDVWYEQYL. The CDR3 DNA sequence: TGTGCCACCAGTGATTCGGGTCGGGACGTTTGGTACGAGCAGTACTTG.

The V and J genes are TRBV6-1 and TRBJ1-5; D not certain. V was cut by 7 bases and J by 3 bases, with 10 bases left in between. Germline-derived CDR1 and CDR2 are MNHNS and SASEGT. The CDR3 has 13 amino acids. The CDR3 region is CASTTLTNQPQHF. As DNA, the CDR3 is TGTGCCAGCACAACCTTGACCAATCAGCCCCAGCATTTT.

This clonotype was observed many times. This chain uses TRBV12-3 or TRBV12-4 with TRBJ1-5; perhaps TRBD1 as D (6 bases). The V end lost 5 bases, the J end lost 6 bases, and 14 bases lay between the germline ends. The CDR3 runs to 14 residues. CDR3 in DNA: TGTGCCAGCAGTCGAAGACAGGAAGGTCAGCCCCAGCATTTT. Its protein is CASSRRQEGQPQHF.

This clonotype was detected ten times or more. V is TRBV19 and J is TRBJ1-5, with D maybe TRBD1 (5 bases). The germline V and J ends were trimmed by 6 bases and 1 base, with 13 bases remaining between them. CDR1 LNHDA and CDR2 SQIVND come from the germline V gene (reference sequence). CDR3 length equals 15 residues. The chain's CDR3 is CASSPRQGSNQPQHF. The CDR3 DNA sequence: TGTGCCAGTAGCCCCCGGCAGGGAAGCAATCAGCCCCAGCATTTT. The full variable domain, rest sourced from reference TRBV19 and TRBJ1-5, is DGGITQSPKYLFRKEGQNVTLSCEQNLNHDAMYWYRQDPGQGLRLIYYSQIVNDFQKGDIAEGYSVSREKKESFPLTVTSAQKNPTAFYLCASSPRQGSNQPQHFGDGTRLSIL.

The chain carries TRBV12-3 or TRBV12-4 and TRBJ2-7, with 7 nucleotides matching TRBD2. V was pared by 5 bases and J by 5 bases, with 9 bases of the junction left unmatched. The CDR3 contains 14 residues. The CDR3 sequence: CASSPWGGRDEQYF. The CDR3 DNA reads TGTGCCAGCAGTCCCTGGGGGGGAAGGGACGAGCAGTACTTC.

This clonotype has a count of ten or more. The rearrangement links TRBV11-2 to TRBJ1-2; TRBD1 matches 9 bases. This CDR3 has 14 residues. V lost 5 bases and J lost 4; bases outside the gene matches: 5. CDR1 SGHAT and CDR2 FQNNGV come from the germline V gene. The CDR3: CASSHRGQAYGYTF. As DNA, the CDR3 is TGTGCCAGCAGCCACAGGGGGCAGGCCTATGGCTACACCTTC.

This clonotype was recorded at least ten times. The J gene is TRBJ1-5, the V gene TRBV6-2 or TRBV6-3; 7 bases are shared with TRBD1. CDR1 MNHEY and CDR2 SVGEGT come from the germline V gene. Trimming removed 0 bases from V and 5 bases from J; junction bases left unmatched: 7. The CDR3 runs to 16 residues. The CDR3 here is CASSYSSRGPYQPQHF. CDR3 coding DNA: TGTGCCAGCAGTTACTCGAGTAGGGGGCCCTATCAGCCCCAGCATTTT.

This clonotype was detected many times. This chain links TRBV28 with TRBJ1-1; 8 bases agree with TRBD1. CDR3 length: 13 amino acids. V shed 5 bases, J shed 6 bases, and the junction held 5 bases outside the gene matches. Per germline, CDR1 MDHEN and CDR2 SYDVKM. CDR3 residues: CASSHQGAPEAFF. The CDR3 nucleotides are TGTGCCAGCAGTCACCAGGGGGCCCCTGAAGCTTTCTTT.

The J gene is TRBJ1-2, the V gene TRBV6-2 or TRBV6-3; the D is unclear. V was shortened by 6 bases and J by 8 bases, with 13 bases between the two germline ends. Germline-derived CDR1 and CDR2 are MNHEY and SVGEGT. CDR3 length equals 12 residues. CDR3 nucleotides: TGTGCCAGCAGGGGCGATGTAGGAGGCTACACCTTC. It specifies CASRGDVGGYTF.

The V gene is TRBV19, the J gene TRBJ1-6; TRBD1 matches 7 bases. The CDR3 totals 14 residues. Germline CDR1 and CDR2: LNHDA and SQIVND (reference sequence). Trimming cost V 6 bases and J 10 bases; bases outside gene matches: 9. This CDR3 reads CASRNTGVPSPLHF. The CDR3 region has the DNA TGTGCCAGTAGGAATACAGGGGTTCCCTCACCCCTCCACTTT.

This clonotype was picked up many times. The CDR3 loop is CSASRPNTGELFF. CDR3 in DNA: TGCAGTGCTAGCCGACCGAACACCGGGGAGCTGTTTTTT. This rearrangement joins TRBV20-1 to TRBJ2-2, with D unresolved. The CDR3 contains 13 residues. The germline V and J ends were trimmed by 3 bases and 0 bases, with 5 bases remaining between them. The V gene's germline CDR1 is DFQATT and CDR2 SNEGSKA (reference sequence).

Of note for this clonotype: Here the CDR3 omits its conserved ending phenylalanine or tryptophan, so a read error is the likely source. This chain connects TRBV15 to TRBJ1-1, with D perhaps TRBD1 (5 bases). CDR1 and CDR2 (germline): LNHNV, YYDKDF (reference sequence). CDR3 length equals 12 residues. DNA of the CDR3: TGTGCCACTAGCAGGGCCGGTGCTGAAGCTTTCTAT. The encoded protein is CATSRAGAEAFY.

V gene TRBV12-3 or TRBV12-4 combines with J gene TRBJ1-6; the D is unclear. The ends were cut back, 7 bases at V and 7 bases at J, with 14 bases in the middle. The CDR3 runs to 14 residues. The CDR3 sequence: CASKIHRANSPLHF. In DNA form, the CDR3 reads TGTGCCAGCAAAATCCACCGGGCGAATTCACCCCTCCACTTT.

The sample holds many counts of this clonotype. V usage is TRBV24-1 and J usage is TRBJ1-5, with D tentatively TRBD1 (5 bases). From germline, CDR1 is KGHDR and CDR2 SFDVKD. V was shortened by 7 bases and J by 4 bases, with 16 bases between the two germline ends. The CDR3 runs 15 residues. In DNA form, the CDR3 reads TGTGCCACCAGCCCGGGGGGGGATTTGAATCAGCCCCAGCATTTT. Protein: CATSPGGDLNQPQHF.

This clonotype has ten or more counts. The rearrangement links TRBV7-8 to TRBJ2-5, with D hard to call. Germline assignment: CDR1 SGHVS and CDR2 FQNEAQ. V lost 3 bases, J lost 6 bases, and 8 bases lay in between. The CDR3 sequence is 12 residues long. The CDR3 loop reads CASSFLGQTQYF. The CDR3 nucleotides read TGTGCCAGCAGCTTCCTCGGACAGACCCAGTACTTC.

This clonotype showed up many times. The J gene is TRBJ1-1, the V gene TRBV7-2; perhaps TRBD1 as D (6 bases). The CDR3 is 15 amino acids. The germline V gene encodes CDR1 SGHTA and CDR2 FQGNSA. The V and J ends lost 2 bases and 0 bases respectively, with 10 bases between them. The CDR3 sequence is CASSLQGSVNTEAFF. CDR3 coding DNA: TGTGCCAGCAGCTTACAGGGGAGCGTGAACACTGAAGCTTTCTTT.

The sample holds many counts of this clonotype. CDR3 nucleotides: TGTGCCAGCTCACCACCGTCTAACGAGCAGTACTTC. Protein: CASSPPSNEQYF. The chain has TRBV18 and TRBJ2-7; D gene uncertain. Germline-derived CDR1 and CDR2 are KGHSH and LQKENI. V gave up 0 bases and J gave up 5 bases, with 5 bases separating them. The CDR3 is made up of 12 amino acids.

This clonotype was counted ten times or more. The J gene is TRBJ1-5, the V gene TRBV12-3 or TRBV12-4, with D possibly TRBD1 on 5 matching bases. The length of the CDR3 is 16 residues. Trimming took off 4 bases at V and 0 bases at J, with 13 bases between the two ends. The DNA for the CDR3 is TGTGCCAGCAGTTCGCTGACAGTTTATAGCAATCAGCCCCAGCATTTT. As protein: CASSSLTVYSNQPQHF.

This clonotype was counted ten times or more. Here the CDR3 DNA reads TGTGCCAGCAGTCCCGAGGGACAGGCGACCAGTGTGGCTTTCTTT. It translates to CASSPEGQATSVAFF. The chain uses TRBV6-2 or TRBV6-3 and TRBJ1-1, with 8 bases fitting TRBD1. This CDR3 is built from 15 residues. V shed 5 bases, J shed 11 bases, and the junction held 16 bases outside the gene matches. CDR1 is MNHEY and CDR2 is SVGEGT in the germline V gene.

Here the CDR3 reads CASSYSRVDQETQYF. The CDR3 nucleotides read TGTGCCAGCAGTTACTCTCGGGTGGATCAAGAGACCCAGTACTTC. The rearrangement joins TRBV6-5 to TRBJ2-5, with D unclear. Germline CDR1 reads MNHEY; CDR2 reads SVGAGI. V shed 0 bases and J shed 2 bases, with 10 bases lying between them. There are 15 residues in the CDR3.